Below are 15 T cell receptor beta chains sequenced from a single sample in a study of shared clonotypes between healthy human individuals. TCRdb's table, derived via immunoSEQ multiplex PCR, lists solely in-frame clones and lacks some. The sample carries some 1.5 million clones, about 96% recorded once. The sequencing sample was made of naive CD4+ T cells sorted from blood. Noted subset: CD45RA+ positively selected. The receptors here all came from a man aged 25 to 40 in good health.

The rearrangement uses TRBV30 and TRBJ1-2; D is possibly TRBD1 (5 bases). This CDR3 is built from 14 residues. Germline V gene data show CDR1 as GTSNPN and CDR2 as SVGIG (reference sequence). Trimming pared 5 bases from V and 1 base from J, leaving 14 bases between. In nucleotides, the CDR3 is TGTGCCTGGGGGACGAAACAGGTTAACTATGGCTACACCTTC. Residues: CAWGTKQVNYGYTF.

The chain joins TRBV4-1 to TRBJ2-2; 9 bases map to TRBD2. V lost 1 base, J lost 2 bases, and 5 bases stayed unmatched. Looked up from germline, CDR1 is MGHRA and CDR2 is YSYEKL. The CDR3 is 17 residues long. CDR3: CASSQVALAGNTGELFF. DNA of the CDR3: TGCGCCAGCAGCCAAGTCGCGCTAGCGGGAAACACCGGGGAGCTGTTTTTT.

The CDR3 region is CASSQPTGTSGRAGEQYF. CDR3 coding DNA: TGTGCCAGCAGCCAACCGACTGGGACTAGCGGGAGGGCCGGCGAGCAGTACTTC. J is TRBJ2-7 and V is TRBV7-2; TRBD2 matches at 16 bases. Trimming cost V 5 bases and J 6 bases; bases outside gene matches: 13. The CDR3 has 18 amino acids. The germline V gene encodes CDR1 SGHTA and CDR2 FQGNSA.

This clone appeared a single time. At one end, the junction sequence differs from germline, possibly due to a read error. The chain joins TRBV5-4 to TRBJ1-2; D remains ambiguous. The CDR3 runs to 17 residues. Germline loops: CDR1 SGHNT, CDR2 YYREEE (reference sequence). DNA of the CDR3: TGCGCCAGCAGCCTGGGAGTAAGACGTCGAAAGACCTATGGCTACACCTTC. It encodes CASSLGVRRRKTYGYTF.

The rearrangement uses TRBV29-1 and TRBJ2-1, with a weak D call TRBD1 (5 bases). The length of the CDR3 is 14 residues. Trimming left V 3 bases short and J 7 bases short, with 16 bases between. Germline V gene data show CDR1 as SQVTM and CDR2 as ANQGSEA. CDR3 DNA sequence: TGCAGCGTTGAGGGGCGGTTACTTGCAAATGAGCAGTTCTTC. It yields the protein CSVEGRLLANEQFF.

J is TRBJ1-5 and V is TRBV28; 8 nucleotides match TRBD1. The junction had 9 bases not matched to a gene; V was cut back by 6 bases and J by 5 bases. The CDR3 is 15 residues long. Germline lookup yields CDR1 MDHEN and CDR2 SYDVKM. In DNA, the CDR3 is TGTGCCAGCAGGCAACAGGACAGGGTGTATCAGCCCCAGCATTTT. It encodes CASRQQDRVYQPQHF. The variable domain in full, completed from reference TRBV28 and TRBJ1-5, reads DVKVTQSSRYLVKRTGEKVFLECVQDMDHENMFWYRQDPGLGLRLIYFSYDVKMKEKGDIPEGYSVSREKKERFSLILESASTNQTSMYLCASRQQDRVYQPQHFGDGTRLSIL.

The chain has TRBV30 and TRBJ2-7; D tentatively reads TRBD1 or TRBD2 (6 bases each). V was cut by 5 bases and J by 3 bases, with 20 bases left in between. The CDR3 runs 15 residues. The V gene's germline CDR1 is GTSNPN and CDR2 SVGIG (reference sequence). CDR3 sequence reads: CAWDVGGGGVYEQYF. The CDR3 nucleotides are TGTGCCTGGGATGTAGGGGGAGGTGGGGTCTACGAGCAGTACTTC. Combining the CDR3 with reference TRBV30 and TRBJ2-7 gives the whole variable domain SQTIHQWPATLVQPVGSPLSLECTVEGTSNPNLYWYRQAAGRGLQLLFYSVGIGQISSEVPQNLSASRPQDRQFILSSKKLLLSDSGFYLCAWDVGGGGVYEQYFGPGTRLTVT.

The CDR3 sequence is CASGSYRGADGYTF. The CDR3 nucleotides are TGTGCTAGTGGATCCTACAGGGGGGCGGATGGCTACACCTTC. The chain has TRBV12-5 and TRBJ1-2, with 8 bases fitting TRBD1. The CDR3 spans 14 residues. The trim removed 6 bases at V and 6 bases at J, leaving 9 bases unmatched. CDR1 LGHNT and CDR2 FRNRAP come from the germline V gene.

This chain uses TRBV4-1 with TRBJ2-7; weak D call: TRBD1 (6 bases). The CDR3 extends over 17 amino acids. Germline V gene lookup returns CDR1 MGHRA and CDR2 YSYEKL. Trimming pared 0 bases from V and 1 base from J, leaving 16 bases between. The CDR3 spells CASSQDLADRYSYEQYF. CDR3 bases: TGCGCCAGCAGCCAAGATCTTGCGGACAGATATTCCTACGAGCAGTACTTC.

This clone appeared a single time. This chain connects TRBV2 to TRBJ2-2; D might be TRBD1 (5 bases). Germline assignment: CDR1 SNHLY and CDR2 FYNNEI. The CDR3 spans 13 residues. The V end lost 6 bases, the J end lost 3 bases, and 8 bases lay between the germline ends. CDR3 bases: TGTGCCAGCAGCAGGGAATACACCGGGGAGCTGTTTTTT. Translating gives CASSREYTGELFF. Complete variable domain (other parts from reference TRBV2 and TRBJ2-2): EPEVTQTPSHQVTQMGQEVILRCVPISNHLYFYWYRQILGQKVEFLVSFYNNEISEKSEIFDDQFSVERPDGSNFTLKIRSTKLEDSAMYFCASSREYTGELFFGEGSRLTVL.

CDR3 residues: CASRMGRINQPQHF. Written as DNA, the CDR3 is TGTGCCAGCAGGATGGGACGAATCAATCAGCCCCAGCATTTT. The genes are TRBV6-1 and TRBJ1-5; TRBD1 might be the D (5 bases). Germline V gene data show CDR1 as MNHNS and CDR2 as SASEGT. CDR3 length equals 14 residues. Trimming removed 6 bases from V and 3 bases from J, with 12 bases in between.

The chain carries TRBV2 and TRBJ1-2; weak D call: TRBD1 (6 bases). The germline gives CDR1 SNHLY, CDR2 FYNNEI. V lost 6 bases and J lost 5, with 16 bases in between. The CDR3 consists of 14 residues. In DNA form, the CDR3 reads TGTGCCAGCAGGCGGACAGACTCATTGTATGGCTACACCTTC. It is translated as CASRRTDSLYGYTF. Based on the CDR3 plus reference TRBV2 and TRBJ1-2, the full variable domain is EPEVTQTPSHQVTQMGQEVILRCVPISNHLYFYWYRQILGQKVEFLVSFYNNEISEKSEIFDDQFSVERPDGSNFTLKIRSTKLEDSAMYFCASRRTDSLYGYTFGSGTRLTVV.

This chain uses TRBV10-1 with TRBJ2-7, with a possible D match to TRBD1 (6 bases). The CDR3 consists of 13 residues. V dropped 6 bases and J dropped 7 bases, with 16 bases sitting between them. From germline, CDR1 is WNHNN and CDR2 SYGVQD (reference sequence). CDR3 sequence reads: CASRELQGSEQYF. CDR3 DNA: TGCGCCAGCAGAGAACTTCAGGGGAGTGAGCAGTACTTC.

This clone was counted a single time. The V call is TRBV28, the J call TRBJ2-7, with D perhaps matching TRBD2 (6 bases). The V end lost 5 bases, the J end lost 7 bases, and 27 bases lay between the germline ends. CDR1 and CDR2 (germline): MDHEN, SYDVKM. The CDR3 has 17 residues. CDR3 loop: CASSQAQLAGPLEEQYF. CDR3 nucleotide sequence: TGTGCCAGCAGTCAAGCCCAGCTTGCGGGACCTTTAGAGGAGCAGTACTTC.

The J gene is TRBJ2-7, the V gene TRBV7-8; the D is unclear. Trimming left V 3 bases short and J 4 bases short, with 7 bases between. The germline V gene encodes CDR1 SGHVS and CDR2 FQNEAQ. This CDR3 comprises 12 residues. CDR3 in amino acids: CASSFLLYEQYF. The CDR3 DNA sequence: TGTGCCAGCAGCTTCCTATTATACGAGCAGTACTTC.